These T cell receptor beta chains were read from a single sample in a study of T-cell memory formation after mild COVID-19. Via MiXCR, TCRdb re-called the 5' RACE reads, giving one row per CDR3 protein. The data hold hundreds of thousands of distinct CDR3 sequences, with approximately 25% observed a single time. The sequenced sample consisted of PBMCs or a T cell subset sorted from them (not recorded which). These receptor sequences come from an adult woman who had mild COVID-19 (a few samples of this study predate the infection). Cell type and time point are not known. The CDR3 runs from the conserved cysteine through the conserved F or W. Fields, in order: D gene, clone size, J gene, V gene, CDR3 protein, CDR3 DNA. The D gene is left open where the match is weak. Clone size appears in some rows only: once, few, many, or a class for an expanded clone.

TRBD2	many	TRBJ2-1	TRBV7-2	CASSLRGGLVGYEQFF	TGTGCCAGCAGCTTAAGGGGGGGACTAGTCGGCTATGAGCAGTTCTTC
TRBD1	-	TRBJ2-1	TRBV29-1	CSVLKAGQGYNEQFF	TGCAGCGTTCTCAAAGCAGGACAGGGGTACAATGAGCAGTTCTTC
-	few	TRBJ2-7	TRBV6-5	CASSAGQISYEQYF	TGTGCCAGCAGTGCCGGACAGATATCCTACGAGCAGTACTTC
-	-	TRBJ2-7	TRBV15	CATSREQGYEQYF	TGTGCCACCAGCAGAGAACAGGGCTACGAGCAGTACTTC
TRBD1	-	TRBJ1-2	TRBV29-1	CSVEGQGHGYTF	TGCAGCGTTGAGGGACAGGGACATGGCTACACCTTC
TRBD1	-	TRBJ2-3	TRBV29-1	CSVGYRGADTQYF	TGCAGCGTCGGGTACAGGGGCGCAGATACGCAGTATTTT
-	few	TRBJ2-5	TRBV12-3/TRBV12-4	CASSPSGAETQYF	TGTGCCAGCAGCCCCTCCGGGGCGGAGACCCAGTACTTC
TRBD2	-	TRBJ2-1	TRBV5-1	CASSLGGLAGHNEQFF	TGCGCCAGCAGCTTGGGCGGACTAGCGGGTCACAATGAGCAGTTCTTC
TRBD1	-	TRBJ2-2	TRBV19	CASSFLDRGTTGELFF	TGTGCCAGTTCTTTTTTGGACAGGGGGACCACCGGGGAGCTGTTTTTT
-	few	TRBJ1-1	TRBV3-1	CASSLLGDEAFF	TGTGCCAGCAGCCTACTGGGAGATGAAGCTTTCTTT
TRBD1	-	TRBJ1-1	TRBV13	CASSENRGLNTEAFF	TGTGCCAGCAGCGAAAACAGGGGATTGAACACTGAAGCTTTCTTT
-	-	TRBJ2-1	TRBV24-1	CATSELGRRSEQFF	TGTGCCACCAGTGAGCTCGGACGGCGGAGTGAGCAGTTCTTC
-	-	TRBJ1-1	TRBV5-1	CASSSTGRSPTLAFF	TGCGCCAGCAGTTCTACAGGCAGGAGCCCAACCTTGGCTTTCTTT
-	-	TRBJ2-1	TRBV24-1	CATSDRASNEQFF	TGTGCCACCAGTGACAGGGCTTCCAATGAGCAGTTCTTC
-	few	TRBJ2-1	TRBV5-1	CASRPASYNEQFF	TGCGCCAGCAGGCCGGCATCCTACAATGAGCAGTTCTTC
TRBD2	-	TRBJ2-3	TRBV7-2	CASSGDYTDTQYF	TGTGCCAGCAGCGGGGACTACACAGATACGCAGTATTTT
-	-	TRBJ2-1	TRBV21-1	CANSRGPSGRLNEQFF	TGTGCCAACTCCAGGGGTCCTAGCGGGAGGCTCAATGAGCAGTTCTTC
-	few	TRBJ1-2	TRBV29-1	CSVPGPLVRGGGYTF	TGCAGCGTTCCCGGGCCTTTGGTCAGGGGCGGCGGCTACACCTTC
TRBD2	few	TRBJ2-7	TRBV9	CASNAGLAGDEQYF	TGTGCCAGCAACGCGGGACTAGCGGGTGACGAGCAGTACTTC
-	few	TRBJ1-5	TRBV27	CASSYDTAQPQHF	TGTGCCAGCAGTTACGACACGGCCCAGCCCCAGCATTTT
-	few	TRBJ2-3	TRBV9	CASSTIGTDTQYF	TGTGCCAGCAGCACAATAGGCACAGATACGCAGTATTTT
-	-	TRBJ1-4	TRBV4-1	CASSHGGLEKLFF	TGCGCCAGCAGCCATGGGGGTTTAGAAAAACTGTTTTTT
-	few	TRBJ1-5	TRBV10-3	CAISEDGNQPQHF	TGTGCCATCAGCGAGGACGGCAATCAGCCCCAGCATTTT
-	few	TRBJ2-7	TRBV18	CASSPPGMASSYEQYF	TGTGCCAGCTCACCACCAGGGATGGCCTCCTCCTACGAGCAGTACTTC
-	-	TRBJ2-5	TRBV18	CASSPGEETQYF	TGTGCCAGCTCACCGGGAGAAGAGACCCAGTACTTC
-	-	TRBJ2-7	TRBV11-2	CASSLEFVEQYF	TGTGCCAGCAGCTTAGAATTTGTCGAGCAGTACTTC
-	-	TRBJ2-7	TRBV19	CASSIASQGTLYEQYF	TGTGCCAGTAGTATTGCATCTCAGGGGACCCTCTACGAGCAGTACTTC
-	few	TRBJ2-1	TRBV7-9	CASSLMGTYNEQFF	TGTGCCAGCAGCTTAATGGGTACCTACAATGAGCAGTTCTTC
-	-	TRBJ2-7	TRBV7-2	CASSSDRVGEQYF	TGTGCCAGCAGCTCCGACCGCGTGGGCGAGCAGTACTTC
-	-	TRBJ2-5	TRBV14	CASSQAPGLRSKTQYF	TGTGCCAGCAGCCAGGCTCCGGGACTTCGTTCAAAGACCCAGTACTTC
-	-	TRBJ2-5	TRBV7-9	CASSLASGGHEYF	TGTGCCAGCAGCTTAGCCTCGGGGGGCCATGAGTACTTC
-	-	TRBJ1-1	TRBV25-1	CASSEGASRDTEAFF	TGTGCCAGCAGTGAAGGGGCTTCAAGGGACACTGAAGCTTTCTTT
-	-	TRBJ1-4	TRBV6-5	CASRKTRGNEKLFF	TGTGCCAGCAGAAAGACAAGGGGAAATGAAAAACTGTTTTTT
-	few	TRBJ2-3	TRBV12-3/TRBV12-4	CASSPGTNLPDTQYF	TGTGCCAGCAGCCCCGGGACAAATCTCCCCGATACGCAGTATTTT
-	few	TRBJ2-2	TRBV6-5	CASSYSSTYTGELFF	TGTGCCAGCAGTTACTCGAGTACATACACCGGGGAGCTGTTTTTT
-	many	TRBJ2-1	TRBV24-1	CATSDAATSTDEQFF	TGTGCCACCAGTGACGCGGCAACTAGCACGGATGAGCAGTTCTTC
TRBD1	-	TRBJ2-2	TRBV6-5	CASSYTTGDPGELFF	TGTGCCAGCAGTTACACGACAGGGGACCCCGGGGAGCTGTTTTTT
-	few	TRBJ2-1	TRBV25-1	CASSRAGFNEQFF	TGTGCCAGCAGTAGGGCAGGTTTCAATGAGCAGTTCTTC